The 21 T cell receptor beta chains presented below share a single source sample, sequenced in a study of blood T cells in healthy people across ages. Together with a sample-barcoded 5' primer, a J-beta primer mix was included in a second PCR lasting 7 to 11 cycles. TCRdb ran MiXCR on the 5' RACE reads and lists one entry per CDR3 protein. The sample shows about 320,000 distinct CDR3 sequences, around 30% of them seen only once. The sequencing sample was made of blood. The origin of the receptors is an older woman in good health.

This clonotype appeared a single time. V usage is TRBV7-9 and J usage is TRBJ2-2; 13 bases align to TRBD2. Trimming took 3 bases from V and 3 from J; bases not matched to a gene: 4. CDR1 is SEHNR, CDR2 FQNEAQ, per germline (reference sequence). The CDR3 loop spans 17 amino acids. CDR3 sequence (DNA): TGTGCCAGCAGCTTTGGGACTAGCGGGATATACACCGGGGAGCTGTTTTTT. Its translation is CASSFGTSGIYTGELFF.

V gene TRBV28 combines with J gene TRBJ1-2; TRBD1 is a possible D gene (6 bases). Per the germline V gene, CDR1 is MDHEN and CDR2 is SYDVKM. V lost 11 bases to trimming and J lost 7 bases, with 23 bases between them. This CDR3 has 14 residues. The CDR3 coding sequence is TGTGCCGCCAGTTCCCTTTATGGGGGGCCTGGCTACACCTTC. It translates to CAASSLYGGPGYTF.

The chain has TRBV27 and TRBJ1-2, with no clear D. The V and J ends lost 5 bases and 1 base respectively, with 17 bases between them. From germline, CDR1 is MNHEY and CDR2 SMNVEV (reference sequence). CDR3 length: 16 residues. DNA of the CDR3: TGTGCCAGCAGTCCCTCCCTCGGTGACCTTAACTATGGCTACACCTTC. Its protein product is CASSPSLGDLNYGYTF.

The chain joins TRBV20-1 to TRBJ2-5; 10 bases agree with TRBD2. This CDR3 has 14 residues. Germline V CDR1 and CDR2: DFQATT, SNEGSKA (reference sequence). Germline trimming cut 6 bases from V and 6 bases from J; bases unmatched to any gene: 10. The CDR3 DNA is TGCAGTGCGCCTAGCGGGAGTTCAATAAAGACCCAGTACTTC. Its protein product is CSAPSGSSIKTQYF.

The rearrangement joins TRBV6-5 to TRBJ2-5, with 8 bases fitting TRBD2. The DNA end is a closer match to TRBJ2-1, so the J assignment may be wrong. Germline CDR1 reads MNHEY; CDR2 reads SVGAGI. This CDR3 spans 17 amino acids. The CDR3 here is CASSYPTGTRGHNEQFF. The DNA of the CDR3 is TGTGCCAGCAGTTACCCGACTGGGACTAGGGGACACAATGAGCAGTTCTTC.

The chain couples TRBV9 to TRBJ2-1, with D tentatively TRBD1 or TRBD2 (6 bases each). Germline V gene lookup returns CDR1 SGDLS and CDR2 YYNGEE. V was cut by 1 base and J by 9 bases, with 14 bases left in between. The CDR3 loop spans 14 amino acids. The CDR3 is CASSVFPSGAEQFF. CDR3 DNA sequence: TGTGCCAGCAGCGTATTTCCGTCGGGGGCTGAGCAGTTCTTC. Supplemented by reference TRBV9 and TRBJ2-1, the full variable domain reads DSGVTQTPKHLITATGQRVTLRCSPRSGDLSVYWYQQSLDQGLQFLIQYYNGEERAKGNILERFSAQQFPDLHSELNLSSLELGDSALYFCASSVFPSGAEQFFGPGTRLTVL.

In DNA, the CDR3 is TGTGCCAGCAGTTACTCGGGACAGAAGGGGGCCTACGAGCAGTACTTC. It is translated as CASSYSGQKGAYEQYF. This chain links TRBV6-2 or TRBV6-3 with TRBJ2-7; TRBD1 agrees at 7 bases. V dropped 0 bases and J dropped 2; count of bases not matched to a gene: 7. The length of the CDR3 is 16 residues. Germline assignment: CDR1 MNHEY and CDR2 SVGEGT.

This chain links TRBV4-1 with TRBJ2-1; D not certain. This CDR3 comprises 16 residues. V lost 7 bases and J lost 0, with 16 bases in between. CDR1 is MGHRA and CDR2 is YSYEKL in the germline V gene. The CDR3 DNA follows: TGCGCCAGCAACGATAACCTAGGCCGCTCCTACAATGAGCAGTTCTTC. Its protein product is CASNDNLGRSYNEQFF.

The rearrangement uses TRBV6-1 and TRBJ2-7; 9 positions match TRBD1. The CDR3 contains 13 residues. The V gene's germline CDR1 is MNHNS and CDR2 SASEGT. V trimming: 3 bases; J trimming: 6 bases; junction bases outside the gene matches: 3. The CDR3 spells CASSEGQGIEQYF. The CDR3 nucleotides are TGTGCCAGCAGTGAGGGACAGGGTATCGAGCAGTACTTC.

The chain employs TRBV7-3 and TRBJ2-2; no reliable D call. The CDR3 is 16 amino acids. Per the germline V gene, CDR1 is SGHTA and CDR2 is FQGTGA. Between the trimmed V and J ends, which lost 2 bases and 1 base, there was a span of 11 bases. As DNA, the CDR3 is TGTGCCAGCAGCTTAGGAGTTATAGGGAACACCGGGGAGCTGTTTTTT. Protein product: CASSLGVIGNTGELFF.

This chain joins TRBV7-2 and TRBJ1-6; 8 bases fit TRBD1. V lost 3 bases to trimming and J lost 7 bases; unmatched junction nucleotides: 11. Germline V gene data show CDR1 as SGHTA and CDR2 as FQGNSA. The CDR3 has 17 residues. The CDR3 spells CASSLVSRGHRNSPLHF. DNA of the CDR3: TGTGCCAGCAGCTTGGTTTCCAGGGGGCATAGGAATTCACCCCTCCACTTT. The complete variable domain, with remaining parts taken from reference TRBV7-2 and TRBJ1-6, reads GAGVSQSPSNKVTEKGKDVELRCDPISGHTALYWYRQSLGQGLEFLIYFQGNSAPDKSGLPSDRFSAERTGGSVSTLTIQRTQQEDSAVYLCASSLVSRGHRNSPLHFGNGTRLTVT.

This rearrangement joins TRBV6-6 to TRBJ1-3, with no clear D. The CDR3 has 14 residues. CDR1 and CDR2 from the germline V gene are MNHNY and SVGAGI (reference sequence). V was trimmed by 0 bases and J by 11 bases, leaving 14 bases between them. The CDR3 sequence: CASSYSTVYNAIYF. The CDR3 coding sequence is TGTGCCAGCAGTTACTCAACAGTCTACAACGCCATATATTTT.

This chain uses TRBV20-1 with TRBJ2-7; D is perhaps TRBD1 (5 bases). TRBJ2-1 matches the DNA end more closely, so the J call is doubtful. The germline gives CDR1 DFQATT, CDR2 SNEGSKA (reference sequence). The CDR3 is made up of 12 amino acids. CDR3 residues: CSAREGANEQFF. In DNA, the CDR3 is TGCAGTGCTAGAGAAGGGGCTAATGAGCAGTTCTTC.

This sequence joins TRBV28 and TRBJ2-5; either TRBD1 or TRBD2 may fit D (5 bases each). The J call could be wrong; TRBJ2-1 is a better fit for the DNA end. The CDR3 consists of 13 residues. Germline V gene data show CDR1 as MDHEN and CDR2 as SYDVKM. The DNA of the CDR3 is TGTGCCAGCTCCGGGACGAATAACAATGAGCAGTTCTTC. The encoded protein is CASSGTNNNEQFF.

This rearrangement joins TRBV20-1 to TRBJ2-5; the D call may be TRBD1 or TRBD2 (5 bases each). CDR3 length equals 17 residues. Germline lookup yields CDR1 DFQATT and CDR2 SNEGSKA (reference sequence). Trimming took 0 bases from V and 5 from J, leaving 22 bases between them. The CDR3 spells CSARDLRGTRGVETQYF. Written as DNA, the CDR3 is TGCAGTGCTAGAGATCTGAGGGGTACGAGGGGAGTGGAGACCCAGTACTTC.

The rearrangement links TRBV27 to TRBJ1-2; D gene unclear. This CDR3 spans 13 amino acids. The germline V gene has CDR1 MNHEY and CDR2 SMNVEV (reference sequence). V shed 6 bases and J shed 5 bases, with 13 bases lying between them. The CDR3 DNA sequence: TGTGCCAGCAGCCCCGGTGTGGTTTATGGCTACACCTTC. It specifies CASSPGVVYGYTF.

This chain joins TRBV12-3 or TRBV12-4 and TRBJ1-1, with D perhaps matching TRBD1 (6 bases). The CDR3 totals 16 residues. Between the trimmed V and J ends, which lost 3 bases and 3 bases, there was a span of 17 bases. The CDR3 nucleotides read TGTGCCAGCAGTTTGGTTAACGGGACATCTTACACTGAAGCTTTCTTT. It translates to CASSLVNGTSYTEAFF.

This clonotype showed up just a few times. The rearrangement uses TRBV29-1 and TRBJ1-5; 7 bases are shared with TRBD1. Trimming cost V 4 bases and J 5 bases; bases outside gene matches: 5. The CDR3 runs to 13 residues. Germline assignment: CDR1 SQVTM and CDR2 ANQGSEA. The CDR3 bases are TGCAGCGTTGCGGACAGGAGGGATCAGCCCCAGCATTTT. Amino acid sequence: CSVADRRDQPQHF. Full variable domain (outside the CDR3, taken from reference TRBV29-1 and TRBJ1-5): SAVISQKPSRDICQRGTSLTIQCQVDSQVTMMFWYRQQPGQSLTLIATANQGSEATYESGFVIDKFPISRPNLTFSTLTVSNMSPEDSSIYLCSVADRRDQPQHFGDGTRLSIL.

V usage is TRBV7-2 and J usage is TRBJ1-1; D perhaps matches TRBD1 (5 bases). Germline V CDR1 and CDR2: SGHTA, FQGNSA. CDR3 length: 14 amino acids. V was clipped by 3 bases and J by 1 base, with 9 bases between them. CDR3 nucleotides: TGTGCCAGCAGCTTTGGGGGGACGAACACTGAAGCTTTCTTT. Protein sequence: CASSFGGTNTEAFF.

This clonotype was detected a few times. This rearrangement joins TRBV4-1 to TRBJ2-1; 9 nucleotides agree with TRBD2. Germline assignment: CDR1 MGHRA and CDR2 YSYEKL. This CDR3 has 19 amino acids. The junction had 14 bases not matched to a gene; V was cut back by 0 bases and J by 5 bases. The CDR3 loop reads CASSQEAPETSGKNNEQFF. The CDR3 DNA follows: TGCGCCAGCAGCCAAGAGGCGCCGGAGACTAGCGGAAAAAACAATGAGCAGTTCTTC.

This clonotype was observed at least ten times. J is TRBJ2-5 and V is TRBV6-2 or TRBV6-3; no definite D call. The CDR3 contains 14 residues. V was shortened by 5 bases and J by 2 bases, with 12 bases between the two germline ends. From germline, CDR1 is MNHEY and CDR2 SVGEGT. This chain's CDR3 is CASSPSTVQETQYF. The DNA of the CDR3 is TGTGCCAGCAGTCCCTCGACGGTGCAAGAGACCCAGTACTTC.